The TCR beta chain described here comes from a study of blood T cells in healthy people across ages. Findings and caveats of the study: Roughly linearly, TCR beta diversity per million T cells fell as age increased.

Primed by a sample-barcoded 5' primer and a J-beta primer mix, a second PCR proceeded for about 6 to 11 cycles. TCRdb independently ran MiXCR on the 5' RACE reads; one entry per CDR3 protein. The top ten hold about 4% of the sample, which has about 1.5 million distinct CDR3 sequences, roughly 43% seen once. The CDR3 length is 14 residues. Germline assignment: CDR1 DFQATT and CDR2 SNEGSKA (reference sequence). Trimming took 6 bases from V and 12 from J, leaving 24 bases between them. All donors came from Russia, were Caucasian and healthy, and spanned ages about 6 to 100. On this clonotype itself: The target antigen is unknown.

The sample consisted of blood. The V gene is TRBV20-1, the J gene TRBJ2-1; TRBD2 might be the D (5 bases). This receptor was obtained from a woman under 30 in good health. The CDR3 region is CSAPEGMPSRVQFF. CDR3 bases: TGCAGTGCCCCCGAGGGCATGCCATCTCGGGTGCAGTTCTTC.